Below, 27 T cell receptor beta chains from the same sample are listed, as sequenced in a study of T cells in Graves' hyperthyroidism and ophthalmopathy. TCR beta CDR3 regions were amplified from RNA. Using the HTBI primer set, a first-round RT-PCR was run on the TCR CDR3. TCRdb ran MiXCR on the multiplex PCR reads and lists one entry per CDR3 protein. The sample gives hundreds of thousands of distinct CDR3 sequences, 38% of which show up once; around 10% is in the top ten. The sequenced material came from blood. The source is a man younger than 35 with Graves' hyperthyroidism.

The V gene is TRBV2, the J gene TRBJ1-5, with 7 nucleotides matching TRBD1. There are 14 residues in the CDR3. V lost 6 bases, J lost 4 bases, and 6 bases stayed unmatched. Looked up from germline, CDR1 is SNHLY and CDR2 is FYNNEI. The CDR3 DNA sequence: TGTGCCAGCAGCAAGGACAGGATTAATCAGCCCCAGCATTTT. Translated, it gives CASSKDRINQPQHF. The full variable domain, with the rest looked up from reference TRBV2 and TRBJ1-5, is EPEVTQTPSHQVTQMGQEVILRCVPISNHLYFYWYRQILGQKVEFLVSFYNNEISEKSEIFDDQFSVERPDGSNFTLKIRSTKLEDSAMYFCASSKDRINQPQHFGDGTRLSIL.

The chain employs TRBV7-9 and TRBJ2-3; TRBD2 matches at 11 bases. The CDR3 is 15 amino acids. Germline values: CDR1 SEHNR, CDR2 FQNEAQ (reference sequence). The V gene end was trimmed by 11 bases and the J gene end by 6 bases; junction bases not matched to a gene: 13. CDR3 sequence reads: CAWSQLAGDRDTQYF. The DNA for the CDR3 is TGTGCCTGGAGCCAACTAGCGGGAGATAGGGATACGCAGTATTTT.

This chain joins TRBV2 and TRBJ1-1; TRBD1 is a possible D gene (5 bases). Germline CDR1 is SNHLY and CDR2 is FYNNEI. The CDR3 loop spans 14 amino acids. V gave up 8 bases and J gave up 1 base, with 14 bases separating them. The chain's CDR3 is CASSGIDGNTEAFF. CDR3 nucleotide sequence: TGTGCCAGCTCAGGGATCGACGGGAACACTGAAGCTTTCTTT.

This clonotype was picked up a small number of times. A much larger clone differs from this one at a single base, so this may be a read error. The V call is TRBV7-2, the J call TRBJ2-7; TRBD1 aligns across 9 bases. CDR1 is SGHTA, CDR2 FQGNSA, per germline. This CDR3 contains 14 residues. Trimming cost V 2 bases and J 5 bases; bases outside gene matches: 4. CDR3 nucleotide sequence: TGTGCCAGCAGCTTAACGGGACAGGGCCACGAGCAGTACTTC. Translating it yields CASSLTGQGHEQYF. Looking up the rest from reference TRBV7-2 and TRBJ2-7 gives the full variable domain: GAGVSQSPSNKVTEKGKDVELRCDPISGHTALYWYRQSLGQGLEFLIYFQGNSAPDKSGLPSDRFSAERTGGSVSTLTIQRTQQEDSAVYLCASSLTGQGHEQYFGPGTRLTVT.

As concerns this clonotype: A read error is possible here, since a much larger clone lies one base away. The J gene is TRBJ1-2, the V gene TRBV14; D gene ambiguous. The CDR3 totals 12 residues. Trimming stripped 4 bases from V and 13 bases from J, with 16 bases between. Germline V gene data show CDR1 as SGHDN and CDR2 as FVKESK. This CDR3 reads CASSLGSRYRTF. In nucleotides, the CDR3 is TGTGCCAGCAGCCTCGGGTCGCGCTACCGCACCTTC.

This clonotype showed up many times. The V call is TRBV10-3, the J call TRBJ2-2, with 8 nucleotides matching TRBD1. The trim removed 6 bases at V and 1 base at J, leaving 4 bases unmatched. Germline V gene sequence: CDR1 ENHRY, CDR2 SYGVKD. This CDR3 comprises 15 residues. Here the CDR3 reads CAIRAGTGNTGELFF. CDR3 bases: TGTGCCATCAGGGCCGGGACAGGGAACACCGGGGAGCTGTTTTTT.

The table lists this clonotype with a few counts. The genes are TRBV7-9 and TRBJ2-7, with D perhaps matching TRBD1 (6 bases). The V end lost 6 bases, the J end lost 3 bases, and 9 bases lay between the germline ends. This CDR3 spans 12 amino acids. Germline CDR1 SEHNR, CDR2 FQNEAQ (reference sequence). CDR3 amino acids: CASRGGFYEQYF. CDR3 in DNA: TGTGCCAGCAGAGGGGGATTCTACGAGCAGTACTTC.

The chain uses TRBV7-6 and TRBJ2-5, with D possibly being TRBD1 (6 bases). In germline, CDR1 is SGHVS, CDR2 FNYEAQ. This CDR3 contains 15 residues. With 2 bases removed from V and 0 bases from J, the gap between germline ends came to 10 bases. In nucleotides, the CDR3 is TGTGCCAGCAGCTTATCGGGACACCACCAAGAGACCCAGTACTTC. Translating it yields CASSLSGHHQETQYF. Complete variable domain (other parts from reference TRBV7-6 and TRBJ2-5): GAGVSQSPRYKVTKRGQDVALRCDPISGHVSLYWYRQALGQGPEFLTYFNYEAQQDKSGLPNDRFSAERPEGSISTLTIQRTEQRDSAMYRCASSLSGHHQETQYFGPGTRLLVL.

Many counts were recorded for this clonotype. The genes are TRBV7-6 and TRBJ2-2; a possible D gene is TRBD2 (6 bases). The CDR3 runs to 14 residues. V lost 6 bases and J lost 2, with 10 bases in between. Germline V gene lookup returns CDR1 SGHVS and CDR2 FNYEAQ. CDR3 DNA: TGTGCCAGCAGTTCCGGGACTAACACCGGGGAGCTGTTTTTT. Translation: CASSSGTNTGELFF.

This clonotype was detected ten times or more. The rearrangement uses TRBV9 and TRBJ1-1; perhaps TRBD1 as D (5 bases). CDR3 length: 13 residues. The V gene's germline CDR1 is SGDLS and CDR2 YYNGEE. Trimming left V 0 bases short and J 3 bases short, with 6 bases between. CDR3 loop: CASSVGGDTEAFF. The CDR3 DNA follows: TGTGCCAGCAGCGTAGGAGGGGACACTGAAGCTTTCTTT.

This rearrangement joins TRBV7-2 to TRBJ2-5; 7 positions match TRBD2. J was trimmed by 2 bases and V by 4 bases; bases with no gene match: 4. In germline, CDR1 is SGHTA, CDR2 FQGNSA. CDR3 length: 14 amino acids. This CDR3 is CASSSGGRQETQYF. The CDR3 nucleotides are TGTGCCAGCAGCTCCGGGGGGAGACAAGAGACCCAGTACTTC.

This clonotype has more than one count but fewer than ten. The chain employs TRBV7-9 and TRBJ1-1; 7 nucleotides align to TRBD1. CDR1 is SEHNR and CDR2 is FQNEAQ in the germline V gene (reference sequence). V lost 6 bases and J lost 3; bases outside the gene matches: 7. The CDR3 covers 14 residues. Here the CDR3 DNA reads TGTGCCAGCAGACCGACAGGGAGGGACACTGAAGCTTTCTTT. This codes for CASRPTGRDTEAFF.

This clonotype was observed a few times. V is TRBV12-3 or TRBV12-4 and J is TRBJ2-7; 7 bases are shared with TRBD1. The CDR3 sequence is 14 residues long. J gave up 2 bases and V 5 bases, and 6 bases lay outside the gene matches. The CDR3 DNA is TGTGCCAGCAGTCGCCGGACAGGACCCTACGAGCAGTACTTC. Protein product: CASSRRTGPYEQYF.

Only a few counts were recorded for this clonotype. The chain employs TRBV9 and TRBJ1-2, with 10 bases aligning to TRBD1. Germline V gives CDR1 SGDLS, CDR2 YYNGEE. J gave up 8 bases and V 4 bases, and 11 bases lay outside the gene matches. The CDR3 loop spans 15 amino acids. CDR3 sequence: CASSPIGTGVRGYTF. In DNA form, the CDR3 reads TGTGCCAGCAGCCCGATTGGGACAGGGGTACGAGGCTACACCTTC.

This clonotype was picked up many times. V is TRBV7-9 and J is TRBJ1-2; D remains unclear. The length of the CDR3 is 14 residues. Trimming cost V 6 bases and J 5 bases, with 16 bases left between them. The germline CDR1 and CDR2 sequences are SEHNR and FQNEAQ (reference sequence). In nucleotides, the CDR3 is TGTGCCAGCAGGAACGAGGAGACTCCTTATGGCTACACCTTC. It specifies CASRNEETPYGYTF.

With respect to this clonotype: A much larger clone lies one base from this, so it may be a read error. The V gene is TRBV9, the J gene TRBJ2-5, with 7 bases identical to TRBD1. V was pared by 6 bases and J by 2 bases, with 10 bases of the junction left unmatched. The CDR3 contains 15 residues. The germline CDR1 and CDR2 sequences are SGDLS and YYNGEE. DNA for the CDR3: TGTGCCAGCAACGCCGGACAGGCCTTGCAAGAGACCCAGTACTTC. Translated, it gives CASNAGQALQETQYF.

This clonotype was seen more than once but under ten times. The gene calls are TRBV12-3 or TRBV12-4 and TRBJ2-7; tentative D call: TRBD1 (5 bases). The CDR3 is 13 residues long. V lost 2 bases to trimming and J lost 3 bases, with 8 bases between them. The DNA for the CDR3 is TGTGCCAGCAGTTTAAAGGGGCACTACGAGCAGTACTTC. Residues: CASSLKGHYEQYF.

The rearrangement uses TRBV19 and TRBJ1-2, with TRBD1 as a possible D gene (5 bases). CDR3 length equals 13 residues. V lost 8 bases, J lost 1 base, and 11 bases lay in between. CDR1 is LNHDA and CDR2 is SQIVND in the germline V gene (reference sequence). This chain's CDR3 is CASAGGVNYGYTF. DNA for the CDR3: TGTGCCAGTGCGGGGGGTGTTAACTATGGCTACACCTTC.

The genes are TRBV9 and TRBJ1-1, with D perhaps TRBD1 (5 bases). V lost 3 bases and J 0 bases, leaving 15 bases between the germline ends. Germline V gives CDR1 SGDLS, CDR2 YYNGEE. CDR3 length: 16 amino acids. The CDR3 DNA is TGTGCCAGCAGCGACCTGAAGGGAGGGGTGAACACTGAAGCTTTCTTT. Protein: CASSDLKGGVNTEAFF.

This rearrangement joins TRBV7-9 to TRBJ2-7; weak D call: TRBD2 (6 bases). The germline V gene encodes CDR1 SEHNR and CDR2 FQNEAQ (reference sequence). The CDR3 totals 18 residues. Deletions cut 3 bases from V and 1 base from J, with 22 bases between. CDR3 coding DNA: TGTGCCAGCAGCTTCCCGGGACTTAAGGGCTATTCGTCCTACGAGCAGTACTTC. Translating it yields CASSFPGLKGYSSYEQYF.

The chain has TRBV12-3 or TRBV12-4 and TRBJ1-2; no firm D call. V lost 5 bases and J 8 bases, leaving 15 bases between the germline ends. The CDR3 contains 13 residues. This chain's CDR3 is CASSPPGPAGYTF. CDR3 DNA sequence: TGTGCCAGCAGTCCCCCCGGGCCGGCAGGCTACACCTTC.

The CDR3 protein is CASSSGTLGDEQYF. As DNA, the CDR3 is TGCGCCAGCAGCTCGGGCACCCTTGGAGACGAGCAGTACTTC. The chain employs TRBV5-1 and TRBJ2-7; the D is unclear. The CDR3 is 14 amino acids. The germline V gene encodes CDR1 SGHRS and CDR2 YFSETQ. V was trimmed by 3 bases and J by 5 bases, leaving 15 bases between them.

The chain joins TRBV7-9 to TRBJ1-6; D not resolved. V was trimmed by 3 bases and J by 15 bases, leaving 18 bases between them. This CDR3 spans 14 amino acids. The germline CDR1 and CDR2 sequences are SEHNR and FQNEAQ (reference sequence). For the CDR3, the DNA is TGTGCCAGCAGCTTTCCCCCCGACCGCTGGCTCCTCCACTTT. This sequence encodes CASSFPPDRWLLHF.

The table lists this clonotype with many counts. This chain links TRBV7-9 with TRBJ1-4; D is unclear. Between the trimmed V and J ends, which lost 3 bases and 5 bases, there was a span of 10 bases. This CDR3 has 14 residues. Looked up from germline, CDR1 is SEHNR and CDR2 is FQNEAQ (reference sequence). The CDR3 bases are TGTGCCAGCAGCTTCCAGACTGGAAATGAAAAACTGTTTTTT. It specifies CASSFQTGNEKLFF.

As to this clonotype: The conserved phenylalanine or tryptophan normally closing the CDR3 is absent here, so this likely arose from a read error. The J gene is TRBJ1-2, the V gene TRBV10-3; 9 bases align to TRBD1. V lost 0 bases and J lost 3; bases outside the gene matches: 2. In germline, CDR1 is ENHRY, CDR2 SYGVKD. This CDR3 contains 15 residues. The CDR3 protein is CAISESGQGYYGYTL. In DNA form, the CDR3 reads TGTGCCATCAGTGAGTCGGGACAGGGTTACTATGGCTACACCCTC.

This clonotype occurred once. The chain carries TRBV2 and TRBJ2-7; D assignment may be TRBD1 or TRBD2 (5 bases each). Germline values: CDR1 SNHLY, CDR2 FYNNEI. There are 10 residues in the CDR3. V lost 7 bases to trimming and J lost 7 bases, with 8 bases between them. CDR3 sequence: CASIGAEQYF. The CDR3 coding sequence is TGTGCCAGCATCGGGGCGGAGCAGTACTTC.

Only one count was recorded for this clonotype. The chain recombines TRBV7-8 with TRBJ1-3; no clear D. With 6 bases removed from V and 4 bases from J, the gap between germline ends came to 13 bases. CDR1 is SGHVS, CDR2 FQNEAQ, per germline. This CDR3 is built from 14 residues. The CDR3, as DNA: TGTGCCAGCAGTCCTTATCGGCAGGGAAACACCATATATTTT. Amino acids: CASSPYRQGNTIYF. The variable domain in full, completed from reference TRBV7-8 and TRBJ1-3, reads GAGVSQSPRYKVAKRGQDVALRCDPISGHVSLFWYQQALGQGPEFLTYFQNEAQLDKSGLPSDRFFAERPEGSVSTLKIQRTQQEDSAVYLCASSPYRQGNTIYFGEGSWLTVV.